These 5 T cell receptor beta chains share one sample of origin, sequenced in a study of cytomegalovirus exposure and HLA in healthy donors. Amplification used 60 Vbeta primers and 13 Jbeta primers. The data were produced by immunoSEQ multiplex PCR, yet TCRdb's version contains in-frame clones alone and is incomplete. Among 130,000 or so clones listed, 65% to 75% were seen once. Sequenced material: PBMCs. Receptor source: a man aged 40-49 years in good health and CMV-seropositive.

This rearrangement joins TRBV5-1 to TRBJ2-5; TRBD2 matches at 15 bases. V gave up 4 bases and J gave up 2 bases; unmatched junction bases: 3. The germline V gene encodes CDR1 SGHRS and CDR2 YFSETQ. This CDR3 spans 16 amino acids. CDR3 bases: TGCGCCAGCAGCAATGGACTAGCGGGAGGGCAAGAGACCCAGTACTTC. This encodes CASSNGLAGGQETQYF.

The CDR3 loop reads CASSGRVPGNQPQHF. CDR3 DNA sequence: TGTGCCAGCAGTGGCAGGGTTCCGGGCAATCAGCCCCAGCATTTT. The chain couples TRBV6-1 to TRBJ1-5, with D possibly TRBD1 on 5 matching bases. This CDR3 contains 15 residues. The V end lost 4 bases, the J end lost 2 bases, and 12 bases lay between the germline ends. Germline CDR1 and CDR2: MNHNS and SASEGT.

The chain is built from TRBV2 and TRBJ1-2; 7 bases are shared with TRBD1. The CDR3 extends over 14 amino acids. Germline assignment: CDR1 SNHLY and CDR2 FYNNEI. J lost 3 bases, V lost 1 base, and 2 bases had no gene match. CDR3 DNA: TGTGCCAGCAGTGAAGGACAGGGCTACTATGGCTACACCTTC. Its translation: CASSEGQGYYGYTF.

CDR3 sequence (DNA): TGTGCCATCAGTGAAGGGGGCTACGAGCAGTACTTC. It is translated as CAISEGGYEQYF. The chain uses TRBV10-3 and TRBJ2-7; maybe TRBD1 (6 bases). Germline V gene sequence: CDR1 ENHRY, CDR2 SYGVKD. V shed 3 bases and J shed 3 bases, with 6 bases lying between them. The CDR3 totals 12 residues.

V usage is TRBV5-1 and J usage is TRBJ1-4; the match to TRBD1 covers 7 bases. The V gene end was trimmed by 4 bases and the J gene end by 3 bases; junction bases not matched to a gene: 3. The CDR3 sequence is 14 residues long. Germline V gene data show CDR1 as SGHRS and CDR2 as YFSETQ. The CDR3 bases are TGCGCCAGCAGCCGAGACAGGGCTAATGAAAAACTGTTTTTT. Its protein product is CASSRDRANEKLFF. Full variable domain (missing parts from reference TRBV5-1 and TRBJ1-4): KAGVTQTPRYLIKTRGQQVTLSCSPISGHRSVSWYQQTPGQGLQFLFEYFSETQRNKGNFPGRFSGRQFSNSRSEMNVSTLELGDSALYLCASSRDRANEKLFFGSGTQLSVL.